These 22 T cell receptor beta chains were sequenced from one sample in a study of cytomegalovirus exposure and HLA in healthy donors. Vbeta (60) and Jbeta (13) primers were used in the PCR. Clones were sequenced by immunoSEQ multiplex PCR, and TCRdb holds only the in-frame ones, with some missing. The sample has approximately 80,000 clones, approximately 75% seen once. The sample was PBMCs. The receptors shown here come from a man in his 60s in good health and CMV-seronegative.

CDR3 nucleotides: TGTGCCAGCAGCTTGGAGCTTAGCGGGGGGATTTACAATGAGCAGTTCTTC. Translation gives CASSLELSGGIYNEQFF. The V call is TRBV11-2, the J call TRBJ2-1; 10 positions agree with TRBD2. V gave up 3 bases and J gave up 4 bases; unmatched junction bases: 9. From germline, CDR1 is SGHAT and CDR2 FQNNGV. The CDR3 sequence is 17 residues long.

V gene TRBV6-5 combines with J gene TRBJ1-2, with 7 bases aligning to TRBD1. The V gene's germline CDR1 is MNHEY and CDR2 SVGAGI. The CDR3 totals 14 residues. V lost 10 bases and J lost 6; bases outside the gene matches: 14. The chain's CDR3 is CAISGQVWGDGYTF. The CDR3 nucleotides are TGTGCCATCAGCGGACAGGTCTGGGGCGATGGCTACACCTTC.

There are a few counts of this clone. This chain connects TRBV5-6 to TRBJ1-3; D uncertain. The CDR3 has 15 residues. V lost 0 bases and J 0 bases, leaving 7 bases between the germline ends. CDR1 and CDR2 (germline): SGHDT, YYEEEE. The CDR3 is CASSLVTVSGNTIYF. DNA for the CDR3: TGTGCCAGCAGCTTGGTAACAGTCTCTGGAAACACCATATATTTT.

V usage is TRBV5-1 and J usage is TRBJ2-2; 12 bases agree with TRBD2. V trimming: 2 bases; J trimming: 7 bases; junction bases outside the gene matches: 12. Germline V gene sequence: CDR1 SGHRS, CDR2 YFSETQ. CDR3 length equals 18 residues. In DNA, the CDR3 is TGCGCCAGCAGCTTCTTCCCTAGCGGGGGGGCCTCTGGCGGGGAGCTGTTTTTT. Residues: CASSFFPSGGASGGELFF.

The chain uses TRBV30 and TRBJ2-7; 8 nucleotides agree with TRBD2. Germline CDR1 and CDR2: GTSNPN and SVGIG (reference sequence). The CDR3 loop spans 12 amino acids. Trimming removed 4 bases from V and 4 bases from J; junction bases left unmatched: 3. CDR3 loop: CAWNPGGYEQYF. DNA of the CDR3: TGTGCCTGGAACCCGGGGGGGTACGAGCAGTACTTC.

The chain uses TRBV19 and TRBJ1-6; 9 positions agree with TRBD1. This CDR3 spans 15 amino acids. The J segment lost 5 bases and the V segment lost 7 bases, leaving 6 bases of the junction unmatched. Germline lookup yields CDR1 LNHDA and CDR2 SQIVND (reference sequence). The CDR3 spells CASKRGTGNNSPLHF. Here the CDR3 DNA reads TGTGCCAGTAAAAGGGGGACAGGGAATAATTCACCCCTCCACTTT.

The genes are TRBV5-5 and TRBJ1-6, with TRBD1 as a possible D gene (6 bases). Germline loops: CDR1 SGHKS, CDR2 YYEKEE (reference sequence). The CDR3 sequence is 15 residues long. V was pared by 2 bases and J by 6 bases, with 12 bases between. In DNA, the CDR3 is TGTGCCAGCAGCTTTGGGGGCGGGGGTAATTCACCCCTCCACTTT. This gives the protein CASSFGGGGNSPLHF.

In this sample, this clone turned up a few times. The chain recombines TRBV6-6 with TRBJ1-1; D is possibly TRBD1 (6 bases). The CDR3 extends over 13 amino acids. V was cut by 6 bases and J by 3 bases, with 11 bases left in between. Germline V gives CDR1 MNHNY, CDR2 SVGAGI (reference sequence). The CDR3: CASRGTQDTEAFF. The CDR3 DNA reads as TGTGCCAGCAGGGGGACACAAGACACTGAAGCTTTCTTT.

For this clone: Within the sample, other DNA sequences also encode this same CDR3. J is TRBJ2-7 and V is TRBV2; TRBD2 matches at 12 bases. The CDR3 contains 16 residues. CDR1 and CDR2 from the germline V gene are SNHLY and FYNNEI. V trimming: 4 bases; J trimming: 0 bases; junction bases outside the gene matches: 4. The chain's CDR3 is CASSVLAGGSSYEQYF. As DNA, the CDR3 is TGTGCCAGCAGTGTTCTAGCGGGGGGGAGCTCCTACGAGCAGTACTTC.

This chain links TRBV7-9 with TRBJ1-6, with D possibly being TRBD1 (6 bases). V was trimmed by 1 base and J by 10 bases, leaving 11 bases between them. The CDR3 covers 14 residues. Germline loops: CDR1 SEHNR, CDR2 FQNEAQ (reference sequence). The CDR3 spells CASSLGGLQSPLHF. DNA for the CDR3: TGTGCCAGCAGCTTAGGGGGGCTACAGTCACCCCTCCACTTT.

This chain joins TRBV29-1 and TRBJ1-2; TRBD1 agrees at 10 bases. Per the germline V gene, CDR1 is SQVTM and CDR2 is ANQGSEA. The CDR3 has 14 amino acids. V lost 7 bases, J lost 8 bases, and 13 bases stayed unmatched. The CDR3 region is CSARTAGTGEGYTF. In DNA, the CDR3 is TGCAGCGCTAGAACCGCCGGGACAGGGGAAGGCTACACCTTC.

The rearrangement uses TRBV18 and TRBJ1-2; D unresolved. This CDR3 region has 14 residues. In germline, CDR1 is KGHSH, CDR2 LQKENI. The V end lost 2 bases, the J end lost 6 bases, and 13 bases lay between the germline ends. This chain's CDR3 is CASSPGRVPDGYTF. For the CDR3, the DNA is TGTGCCAGCTCACCAGGGAGGGTTCCGGATGGCTACACCTTC.

This clone was seen a few times. The rearrangement joins TRBV7-8 to TRBJ2-7; D may be TRBD2 (6 bases). The V and J ends lost 3 bases and 3 bases respectively, with 12 bases between them. The CDR3 has 14 residues. From germline, CDR1 is SGHVS and CDR2 FQNEAQ. CDR3 coding DNA: TGTGCCAGCAGCTTTAGCGGTAGGAGCTACGAGCAGTACTTC. Translated, it gives CASSFSGRSYEQYF.

This clone was observed a few times. The chain recombines TRBV5-4 with TRBJ2-1; TRBD2 matches 11 bases. J lost 4 bases, V lost 5 bases, and 8 bases had no gene match. The CDR3 length is 16 residues. Germline-derived CDR1 and CDR2 are SGHNT and YYREEE (reference sequence). The DNA of the CDR3 is TGTGCCAGCAGTTCTCCGGGACTAGCGGAATACAATGAGCAGTTCTTC. Translated: CASSSPGLAEYNEQFF. Full variable domain (rest looked up from reference TRBV5-4 and TRBJ2-1): ETGVTQSPTHLIKTRGQQVTLRCSSQSGHNTVSWYQQALGQGPQFIFQYYREEENGRGNFPPRFSGLQFPNYSSELNVNALELDDSALYLCASSSPGLAEYNEQFFGPGTRLTVL.

This chain connects TRBV4-1 to TRBJ2-7; 13 bases fit TRBD2. The CDR3 is 16 residues long. In germline, CDR1 is MGHRA, CDR2 YSYEKL. After removal of 4 bases from V and 2 bases from J, the junction contained 5 bases not matched to a gene. DNA for the CDR3: TGCGCCAGCAGCCCGGGACTAGCGGGGCTCACCTACGAGCAGTACTTC. Its translation is CASSPGLAGLTYEQYF.

This clone was counted only a few times. The V call is TRBV5-6, the J call TRBJ1-5; D is undetermined. Trimming removed 1 base from V and 0 bases from J, with 11 bases in between. The CDR3 loop spans 16 amino acids. Germline CDR1 is SGHDT and CDR2 is YYEEEE. The CDR3 DNA follows: TGTGCCAGCAGCTTGTCACCGCCCTATAGCAATCAGCCCCAGCATTTT. Residues: CASSLSPPYSNQPQHF.

The chain couples TRBV6-6 to TRBJ1-2; D is perhaps TRBD1 (5 bases). This CDR3 is built from 12 residues. V was pared by 5 bases and J by 6 bases, with 10 bases between. CDR1 is MNHNY, CDR2 SVGAGI, per germline (reference sequence). Here the CDR3 DNA reads TGTGCCAGCAGTCATGACAGACATGGCTACACCTTC. Translation: CASSHDRHGYTF.

The V and J genes are TRBV11-2 and TRBJ2-7, with 9 bases matching TRBD2. Losses at the gene ends were 2 bases for V and 4 bases for J; bases not matched to a gene: 9. Germline V CDR1 and CDR2: SGHAT, FQNNGV. This CDR3 spans 16 amino acids. CDR3 in DNA: TGTGCCAGCAGCTTACGCGGGGGGGGCCCGTCGTACGAGCAGTACTTC. Its translation: CASSLRGGGPSYEQYF.

This rearrangement joins TRBV11-2 to TRBJ2-3, with TRBD1 as a possible D gene (6 bases). The CDR3 contains 13 residues. Germline CDR1 reads SGHAT; CDR2 reads FQNNGV. Deletions cut 6 bases from V and 6 bases from J, with 13 bases between. CDR3 in DNA: TGTGCCAGCAGTCGTACAGGGCCGGATACGCAGTATTTT. As protein: CASSRTGPDTQYF.

The rearrangement links TRBV7-9 to TRBJ2-1, with 8 bases fitting TRBD2. This CDR3 contains 15 residues. V lost 5 bases to trimming and J lost 0 bases; unmatched junction nucleotides: 3. The germline gives CDR1 SEHNR, CDR2 FQNEAQ (reference sequence). The CDR3 reads CASSPSGSSYNEQFF. The CDR3 region has the DNA TGTGCCAGCAGCCCAAGCGGGAGCTCCTACAATGAGCAGTTCTTC.

DNA of the CDR3: TGTGCCAGCAGCTTATCAACGGGGGGGCAGGGGAATGAGCAGTTCTTC. It codes for CASSLSTGGQGNEQFF. The chain is built from TRBV11-3 and TRBJ2-1; TRBD2 aligns across 8 bases. Unmatched junction bases numbered 10, after V lost 2 bases and J lost 7 bases. Germline V gene lookup returns CDR1 SGHNT and CDR2 YENEEA. The CDR3 spans 16 residues.

The V call is TRBV21-1, the J call TRBJ2-1; the tabulated D call, TRBD2, remains unverified against the DNA. TRBV21-1 corresponds to a pseudogene. The CDR3 totals 17 residues. The CDR3 coding sequence is TGTGCCAGCAGCAAAGCGCATCAGGGCGGGGAGTACAATGAGCAGTTCTTC. This translates into CASSKAHQGGEYNEQFF.